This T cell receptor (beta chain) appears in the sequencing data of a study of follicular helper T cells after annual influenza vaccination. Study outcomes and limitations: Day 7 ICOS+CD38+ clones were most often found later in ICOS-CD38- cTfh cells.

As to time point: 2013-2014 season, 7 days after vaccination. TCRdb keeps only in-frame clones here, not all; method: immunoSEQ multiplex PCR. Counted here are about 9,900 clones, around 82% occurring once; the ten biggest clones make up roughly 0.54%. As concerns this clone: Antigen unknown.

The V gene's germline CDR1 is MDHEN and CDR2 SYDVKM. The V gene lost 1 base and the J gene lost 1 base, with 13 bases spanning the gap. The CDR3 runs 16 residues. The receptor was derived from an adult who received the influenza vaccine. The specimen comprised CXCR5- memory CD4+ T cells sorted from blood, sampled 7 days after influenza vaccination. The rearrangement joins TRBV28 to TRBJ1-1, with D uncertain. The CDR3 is CASSLYPLIQNTEAFF. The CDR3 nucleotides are TGTGCCAGCAGTTTATATCCCCTCATACAGAACACTGAAGCTTTCTTT.